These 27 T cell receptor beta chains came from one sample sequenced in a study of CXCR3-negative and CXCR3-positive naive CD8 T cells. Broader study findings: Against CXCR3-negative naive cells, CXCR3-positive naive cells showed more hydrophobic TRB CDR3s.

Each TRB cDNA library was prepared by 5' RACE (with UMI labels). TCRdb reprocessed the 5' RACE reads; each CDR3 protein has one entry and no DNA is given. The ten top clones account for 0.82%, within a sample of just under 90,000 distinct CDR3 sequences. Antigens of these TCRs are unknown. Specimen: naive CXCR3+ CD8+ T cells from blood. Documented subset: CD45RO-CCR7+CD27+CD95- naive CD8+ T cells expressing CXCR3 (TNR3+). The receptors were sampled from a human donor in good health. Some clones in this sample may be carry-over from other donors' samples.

CDR3 sequence reads: CASSPIGGSTEAFF. The chain employs TRBV11-3 and TRBJ1-1; checking the TCRdb D call of TRBD1 is not possible without DNA. The CDR3 totals 14 residues. Per germline, CDR1 SGHNT and CDR2 YENEEA.

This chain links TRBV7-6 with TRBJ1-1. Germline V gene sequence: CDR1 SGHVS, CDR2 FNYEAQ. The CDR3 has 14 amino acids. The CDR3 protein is CASSLGYAADEAFF.

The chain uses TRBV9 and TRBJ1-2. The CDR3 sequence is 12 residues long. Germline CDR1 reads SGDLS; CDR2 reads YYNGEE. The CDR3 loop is CASSGTVYGYTF.

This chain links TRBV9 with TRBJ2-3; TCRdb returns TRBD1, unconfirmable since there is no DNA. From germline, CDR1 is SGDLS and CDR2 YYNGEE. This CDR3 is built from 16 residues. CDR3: CASSVHLRDPTDTQYF.

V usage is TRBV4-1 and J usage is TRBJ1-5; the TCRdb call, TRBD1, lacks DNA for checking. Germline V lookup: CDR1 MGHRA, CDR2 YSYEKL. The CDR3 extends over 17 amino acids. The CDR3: CASSQDPGTGGHQPQHF.

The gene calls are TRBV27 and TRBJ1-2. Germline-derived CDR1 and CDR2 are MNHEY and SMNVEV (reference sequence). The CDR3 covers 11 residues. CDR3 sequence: CASSSPAGYTF.

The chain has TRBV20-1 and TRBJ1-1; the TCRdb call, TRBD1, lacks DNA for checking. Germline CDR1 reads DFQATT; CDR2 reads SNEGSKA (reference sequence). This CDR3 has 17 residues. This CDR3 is CSAGTRRDRDWITEAFF.

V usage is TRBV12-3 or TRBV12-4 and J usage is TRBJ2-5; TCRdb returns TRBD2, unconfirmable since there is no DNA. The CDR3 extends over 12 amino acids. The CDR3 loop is CAGREGGETQYF.

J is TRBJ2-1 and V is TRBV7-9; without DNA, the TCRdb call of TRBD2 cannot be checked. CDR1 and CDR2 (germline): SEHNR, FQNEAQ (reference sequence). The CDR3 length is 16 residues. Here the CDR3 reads CASSSSGGPFHNEQFF.

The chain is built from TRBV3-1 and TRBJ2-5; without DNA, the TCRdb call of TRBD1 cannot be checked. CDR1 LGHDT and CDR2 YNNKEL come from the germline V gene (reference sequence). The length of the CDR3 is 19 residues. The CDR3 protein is CASSQEEGQAFIYQETQYF.

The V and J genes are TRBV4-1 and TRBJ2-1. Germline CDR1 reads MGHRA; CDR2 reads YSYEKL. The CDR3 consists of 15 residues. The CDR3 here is CASSPSAGVYNEQFF.

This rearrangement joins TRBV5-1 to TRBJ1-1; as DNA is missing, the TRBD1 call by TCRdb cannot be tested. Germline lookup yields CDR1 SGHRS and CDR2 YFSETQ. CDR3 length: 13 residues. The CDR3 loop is CASSLEGGIEAFF.

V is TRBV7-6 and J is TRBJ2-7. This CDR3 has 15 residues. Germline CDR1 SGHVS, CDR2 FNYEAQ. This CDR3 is CASSRTVQAPYEQYF.

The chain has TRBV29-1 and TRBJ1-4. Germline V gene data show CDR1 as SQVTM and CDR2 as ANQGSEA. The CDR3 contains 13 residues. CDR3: CSVVTVFNEKLFF.

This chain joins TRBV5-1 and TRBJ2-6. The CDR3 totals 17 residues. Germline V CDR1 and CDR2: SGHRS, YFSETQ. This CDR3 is CASSLPSRSSGANVLTF.

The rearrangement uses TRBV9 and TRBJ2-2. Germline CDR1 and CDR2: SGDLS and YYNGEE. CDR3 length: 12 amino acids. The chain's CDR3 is CASNINPGELFF.

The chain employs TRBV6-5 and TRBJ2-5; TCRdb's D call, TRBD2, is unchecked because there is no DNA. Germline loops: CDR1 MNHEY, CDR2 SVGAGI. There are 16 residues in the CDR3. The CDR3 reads CASKPSRRGGLETQYF.

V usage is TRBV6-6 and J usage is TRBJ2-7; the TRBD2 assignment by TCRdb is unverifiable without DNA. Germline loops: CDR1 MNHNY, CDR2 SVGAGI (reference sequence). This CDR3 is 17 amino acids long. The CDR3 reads CASSPVAGAYHSYEQYF.

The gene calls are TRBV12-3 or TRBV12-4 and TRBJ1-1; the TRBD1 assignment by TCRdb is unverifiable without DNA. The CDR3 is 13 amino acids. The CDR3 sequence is CASSMGQHTEAFF.

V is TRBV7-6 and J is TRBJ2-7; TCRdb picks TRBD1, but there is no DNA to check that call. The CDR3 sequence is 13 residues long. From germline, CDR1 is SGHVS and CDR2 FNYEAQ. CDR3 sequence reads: CASSPPGGNEQYF.

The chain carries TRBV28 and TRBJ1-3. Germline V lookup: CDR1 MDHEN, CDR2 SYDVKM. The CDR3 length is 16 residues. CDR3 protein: CASSLYRGSSGNTIYF. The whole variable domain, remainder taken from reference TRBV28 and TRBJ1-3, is DVKVTQSSRYLVKRTGEKVFLECVQDMDHENMFWYRQDPGLGLRLIYFSYDVKMKEKGDIPEGYSVSREKKERFSLILESASTNQTSMYLCASSLYRGSSGNTIYFGEGSWLTVV.

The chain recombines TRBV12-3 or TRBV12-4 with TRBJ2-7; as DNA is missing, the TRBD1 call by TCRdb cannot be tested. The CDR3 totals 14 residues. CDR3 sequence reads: CASSSRGGVGEQYF.

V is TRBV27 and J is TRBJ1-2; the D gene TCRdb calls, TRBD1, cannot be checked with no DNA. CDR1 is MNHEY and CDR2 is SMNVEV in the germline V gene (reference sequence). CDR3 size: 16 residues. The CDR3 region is CASSLSEGSRVYGYTF.

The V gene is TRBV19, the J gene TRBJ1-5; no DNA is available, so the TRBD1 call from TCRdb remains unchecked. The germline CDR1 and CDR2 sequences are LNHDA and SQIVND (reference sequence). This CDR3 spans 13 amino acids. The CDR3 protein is CASSIRGDQPQHF.

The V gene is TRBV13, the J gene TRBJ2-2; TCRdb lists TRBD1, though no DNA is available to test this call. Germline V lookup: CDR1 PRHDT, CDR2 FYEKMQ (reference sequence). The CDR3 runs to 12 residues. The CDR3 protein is CASSQGSGELFF.

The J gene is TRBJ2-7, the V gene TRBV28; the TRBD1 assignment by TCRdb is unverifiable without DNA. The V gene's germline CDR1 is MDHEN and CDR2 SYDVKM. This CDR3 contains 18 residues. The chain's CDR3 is CASSLPAYRGPGAYEQYF.

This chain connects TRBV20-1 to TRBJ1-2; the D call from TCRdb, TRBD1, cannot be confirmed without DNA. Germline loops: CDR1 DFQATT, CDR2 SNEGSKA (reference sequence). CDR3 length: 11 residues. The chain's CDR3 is CSASRVLRYTF.